This T cell receptor (beta chain) originates from a study of human T cells and chemical hapten exposure. Study information: TCR yields per sample varied mostly from small pooled library volume differences.

Trimming removed 2 bases from V and 8 bases from J; junction bases left unmatched: 6. The CDR3 consists of 13 residues. CDR1 SGHRS and CDR2 YFSETQ come from the germline V gene. The time point here: patch test 3, about 24 weeks after DPC sensitization. Treatment here: therapeutic diphenylcyclopropenone sensitization with weekly scalp DPC. The study extracted total RNA from unfractionated whole blood. TCRdb independently ran MiXCR on the RACE reads; one entry per CDR3 protein. The sample includes about 64,000 distinct CDR3 sequences, roughly 9.6% of them seen just once. This clonotype showed up many times.

The V gene is TRBV5-1, the J gene TRBJ1-2; 7 bases map to TRBD1. This sequence originates from a woman in her thirties with alopecia areata. Some clones in this sample may be carry-over from other donors' samples. The sequences come from whole blood, collected in connection with sensitization to the hapten diphenylcyclopropenone (DPC). The CDR3, as DNA: TGCGCCAGCAGCTTCCAACAGGGGAACGGCTACACCTTC. Translation gives CASSFQQGNGYTF.